A selection of T cell receptor beta chains follows, all from one sample in a study of T cells in Graves' hyperthyroidism and ophthalmopathy. One entry per CDR3 protein results from TCRdb running MiXCR on the multiplex PCR reads. The table shows over 700,000 distinct CDR3 sequences, with about 35% occurring only once. The sequencing sample was made of blood. The receptor set was obtained from a woman in her 40s with Graves' hyperthyroidism. The CDR3 runs from the conserved cysteine through the conserved F or W. Each record gives: J gene, clone size, V gene, CDR3 length, D gene, CDR3 DNA, CDR3 protein. D genes are given only for firm matches. Clone size is stated in some rows and not others, as once, few, many or a class when expanded.

TRBJ1-2	many	TRBV15	14	-	TGTGCCACCAGCGGACTCGGCAGGGTCTATGGCTACACCTTC	CATSGLGRVYGYTF
TRBJ1-1	-	TRBV10-1	13	-	TGCGCCATCCGAGAGATCCGGAACAGCCGAGCTTTCTTT	CAIREIRNSRAFF
TRBJ2-3	-	TRBV20-1	11	-	TGCAGAGTAGCGGTCACAGATACGCAGTATTTT	CRVAVTDTQYF
TRBJ1-4	-	TRBV5-5	17	TRBD1	TGTGCCAGCAGCCCGGAGTCCGCGGGACAGGGCGGCGAAGAACTGTTTTTT	CASSPESAGQGGEELFF
TRBJ2-5	few	TRBV12-3/TRBV12-4	16	TRBD2	TGTGCCAGCAGTCCCCGGACTAGCGGGGACCAAGAGACCCAGTACTTC	CASSPRTSGDQETQYF
TRBJ2-2	-	TRBV12-3/TRBV12-4	17	-	TGTGCCAGCAGTGATCCTATAGCGGCTACGAACACCGGGGAGCTGTTTTTT	CASSDPIAATNTGELFF
TRBJ1-1	many	TRBV2	16	-	TGTGCCAGCAGTGATGCGCGAGGCTACATGAACACTGAAGCTTTCTTT	CASSDARGYMNTEAFF
TRBJ1-4	many	TRBV15	16	TRBD1	TGTGCCACCAGCAGAGATCCCGGGACAGTTAATGAAAAACTGTTTTTT	CATSRDPGTVNEKLFF
TRBJ2-7	-	TRBV7-8	16	-	TGTGCCAGCAGCTTCCCGGGGGCCGCTGTGACCTACGAGCAGTACTTC	CASSFPGAAVTYEQYF
TRBJ2-7	-	TRBV27	11	-	TGTGCCAGCAGACGTCGCGGGGATTGGTACTTC	CASRRRGDWYF
TRBJ2-7	many	TRBV7-9	13	-	TGTGCCAGCAGCGTCGGAGGGGCGGACGAGCAGTACTTC	CASSVGGADEQYF
TRBJ1-1	-	TRBV7-9	14	-	TGTGCCAGCAGCTTAGCGATGGGGCAGGGTGAAGCTTTCTTT	CASSLAMGQGEAFF
TRBJ1-2	many	TRBV13	15	-	TGTGCCAGCAGCGCCAGACAGTGGCCTAACTATGGCTACACCTTC	CASSARQWPNYGYTF
TRBJ1-2	many	TRBV9	14	TRBD1	TGTGCCAGCAGCGGTCCGGGACAGGTCTATGGCTACACCTTC	CASSGPGQVYGYTF
TRBJ1-2	-	TRBV11-1	15	TRBD1	TGTGCCAGCAGCGCCGGGACAGGGGCTGGCTATGGCTACACCTTC	CASSAGTGAGYGYTF
TRBJ1-1	once	TRBV19	17	TRBD1	TGTGCCAGCACAAGACTAACAGGGGGCCCCCTGAACACTGAAGCTTTCTTT	CASTRLTGGPLNTEAFF
TRBJ1-1	many	TRBV12-3/TRBV12-4	12	-	TGTGCCAGCAGTTTTTCCGGAACTGAAGCTTTCTTT	CASSFSGTEAFF
TRBJ2-3	few	TRBV7-2	16	-	TGTGCCAGCAGCTCCTTCCCGGCTAGCAGCACAGATACGCAGTATTTT	CASSSFPASSTDTQYF
TRBJ2-6	-	TRBV6-1	19	-	TGTGCCAGCAGTTACTCTCCAGGAAACGAGTTCTCTGGGGCCAACGTCCTGACTTTC	CASSYSPGNEFSGANVLTF
TRBJ1-1	many	TRBV4-1	15	TRBD1	TGCGCCAGCAGCCAGGGGGACAGGGATGGGACTGAAGCTTTCTTT	CASSQGDRDGTEAFF
TRBJ2-2	-	TRBV10-3	14	-	-	CAISSQGTPGSCFF
TRBJ1-1	-	TRBV7-2	14	-	TGTGCCAGCAGCTTACCGGAGGGGCGGGCTGAAGCTTTCTTT	CASSLPEGRAEAFF
TRBJ1-1	-	TRBV7-2	16	-	TGTGCCAGCAGCTTAAATACAGGGCTAATGAACACTGAAGCTTTCTTT	CASSLNTGLMNTEAFF
TRBJ2-3	few	TRBV20-1	14	TRBD1	TGCAGTGCTAGAGGGACAGGGGGATTGGATACGCAGTATTTT	CSARGTGGLDTQYF
TRBJ2-7	many	TRBV7-2	15	TRBD1	TGTGCCAGCAGCCCGACGACAGGGGTGTGGGCCGAGCAGTACTTC	CASSPTTGVWAEQYF
TRBJ2-2	many	TRBV7-9	13	-	TGTGCCAGCAGCCCGGTCACGGAGCGGGAGCTGTTTTTT	CASSPVTERELFF